Given below is one TCR beta chain in context. The data originate from a study of technical replicates of blood from a few donors. Using immunoSEQ multiplex PCR, the repertoire was profiled, and TCRdb retains in-frame clones only, with some absent. The table lists 65,000 to 90,000 clones, more than 85% of them singletons, with about 4.5% in the top ten. The sequence came from a human donor in good health. Some clones in this sample may be carry-over from other donors' samples. The sequenced sample was PBMCs.

This CDR3 is CATLDSLTGQPQHF. The DNA for the CDR3 is TGTGCCACCCTAGACAGCCTAACGGGTCAGCCCCAGCATTTT. V usage is TRBV10-3 and J usage is TRBJ1-5; a possible D gene is TRBD1 (5 bases). Germline CDR1 reads ENHRY; CDR2 reads SYGVKD. V lost 10 bases to trimming and J lost 6 bases, with 19 bases between them. The CDR3 sequence is 14 residues long.